The entry below gives a single TCR beta chain sequence along with its context. The entry originates in a study of cytomegalovirus exposure and HLA in healthy donors. Across the study: It was reported in a later analysis that the same platform had been used for the 120 or so validation repertoires as for the 550 to 700 first-cohort repertoires.

Using immunoSEQ multiplex PCR, the repertoire was profiled, and TCRdb retains in-frame clones only, with some absent. This repertoire shows hundreds of thousands of clones, about nine tenths found once; its top ten account for 1.5% to 2.5%. The CDR3 length is 11 residues. Trimming stripped 4 bases from V and 4 bases from J, with 4 bases between. Germline CDR1 is ENHRY and CDR2 is SYGVKD. Material for sequencing was PBMCs. The clonotype originates from a woman younger than 30 in good health and CMV-seropositive. The chain is built from TRBV10-3 and TRBJ1-2; D unclear. The CDR3 nucleotides are TGTGCCATCAGTGGCAGCTATGGCTACACCTTC. This encodes CAISGSYGYTF.